This T cell receptor beta chain was documented in a study of preoperative IRX-2 immunotherapy in early breast cancer (dated by TCRdb to between 2018 and 2021). The library was made by the immunoSEQ multiplex PCR assay. TCRdb provides this immuneACCESS table in a form limited to in-frame rearrangements. Some clones are lacking; in checked studies, under half of them reflect an unresolved V gene, and why the rest are absent is not known. The sample records approximately 26,000 clones, around 72% of which are singletons. The ten largest clones capture 6% to 7.5% of the sample. The treatment or condition label of this sample denotes: preoperative locoregional IRX-2 cytokine immunotherapy. The samples were obtained from a phase Ib study in which preoperative, locoregional IRX-2 cytokine immunotherapy intended to prime immune responses was tested. The donors were early-stage breast cancer patients who were given IRX-2 prior to surgery.

The CDR3 measures 16 amino acids from cysteine to phenylalanine. Of all the DNA, just the CDR3 is kept, 48 bases in frame from base 1. The germline V gene sets CDR1 to MNHGY and CDR2 to SAAAGT. About this clone itself: Its antigen target is currently unknown. Its ends do not fully match the called genes, so a read error is possible.

This receptor was taken from a human donor with breast cancer. In this chain, TRBV6-8 is recombined with TRBJ1-1; tentative D gene TRBD1, with 6 bases matching. The starting material was lymph node tissue, obtained after IRX-2 immunotherapy. The CDR3 here reads CASRTPGQRMNTKAFF. The DNA is TGTGCCAGCAGGACCCCCGGACAGAGAATGAACACTAAAGCTTTCTTT.